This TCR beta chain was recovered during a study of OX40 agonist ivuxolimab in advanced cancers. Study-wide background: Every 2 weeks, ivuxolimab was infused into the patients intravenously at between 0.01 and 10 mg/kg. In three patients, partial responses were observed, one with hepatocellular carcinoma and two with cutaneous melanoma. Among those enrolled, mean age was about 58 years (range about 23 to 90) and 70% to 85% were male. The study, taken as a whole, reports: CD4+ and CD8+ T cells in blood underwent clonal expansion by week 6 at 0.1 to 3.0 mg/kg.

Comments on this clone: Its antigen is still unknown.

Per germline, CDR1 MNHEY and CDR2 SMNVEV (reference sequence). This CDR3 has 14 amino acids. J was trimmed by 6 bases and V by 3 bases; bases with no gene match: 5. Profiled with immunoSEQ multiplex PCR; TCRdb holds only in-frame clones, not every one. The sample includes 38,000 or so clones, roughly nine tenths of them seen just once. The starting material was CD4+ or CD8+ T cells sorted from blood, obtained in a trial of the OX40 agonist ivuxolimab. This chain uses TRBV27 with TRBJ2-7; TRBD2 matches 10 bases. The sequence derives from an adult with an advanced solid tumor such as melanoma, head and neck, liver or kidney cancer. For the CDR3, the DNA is TGTGCCAGCAGTTTGAGCGGGGGGGCGGTCGAGCAGTACTTC. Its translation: CASSLSGGAVEQYF.